Listed below are T cell receptor beta chains from one sample, sequenced in a study of CD8 T cells in ankylosing spondylitis. TCRdb called the 5' RACE reads again in MiXCR, with one record for every CDR3 protein. The table shows 350,000 to 550,000 distinct CDR3 sequences, with roughly a quarter occurring only once. The sequenced material came from blood, either unsorted or a sorted T cell fraction (not recorded which). All receptors come from a male donor with ankylosing spondylitis. The CDR3 runs from the conserved cysteine through the conserved F or W. The D gene is left open where the match is weak. Only some rows state a clone size, as once, few, many or a class for expanded clones.

j_call cdr3_length d_call v_call clone_size cdr3_nt cdr3_aa
TRBJ1-1 16 NA TRBV9 NA TGTGCCAGCAGCGCGATGACAGCGGACAGGAACACTGAAGCTTTCTTT CASSAMTADRNTEAFF
TRBJ2-2 18 TRBD1 TRBV11-1 NA TGTGCCAGCAGCGCAGACAGGGGGCGCGGGGCGAACACCGGGGAGCTGTTTTTT CASSADRGRGANTGELFF
TRBJ2-1 20 TRBD2 TRBV11-2 NA TGTGCCAGCAGCTTAGACCGGAGGGTGCTAGCGGGGGCCTCCTACAATGAGCAGTTCTTC CASSLDRRVLAGASYNEQFF
TRBJ2-5 13 NA TRBV7-2 many TGTGCCAGCAGACAGACGGGTTTAGAGACCCAGTACTTC CASRQTGLETQYF
TRBJ2-1 17 TRBD2 TRBV20-1 NA TGCAGTGCTAGAGTCAGACTAGCGGGAGGGCGTATGGGTGAGCAGTTCTTC CSARVRLAGGRMGEQFF
TRBJ1-5 13 NA TRBV7-9 NA TGTGCCAGCAGCCGAGACAGCACAGATACGCAGCATTTT CASSRDSTDTQHF
TRBJ2-1 13 TRBD1 TRBV29-1 many TGCAGCGTACCGACAGGGTTAGTTTATGAGCAGTTCTTC CSVPTGLVYEQFF
TRBJ2-7 16 NA TRBV3-1 NA TGTGCCAGCAGCCAAGGTGGAGGGCCATGGATATACGAGCAGTACTTC CASSQGGGPWIYEQYF
TRBJ1-1 15 NA TRBV5-1 few TGCGCCAGCAGCCTTAACAACTGGGGGAACACTGAAGCTTTCTTT CASSLNNWGNTEAFF
TRBJ1-6 16 NA TRBV20-1 NA TGCAGTGTTCCCCTCCCCCACAGGAACTTTAATTCACCCCTCCACTTT CSVPLPHRNFNSPLHF
TRBJ1-4 14 NA TRBV7-9 once TGTGCCAGCAGCTTTTCAGGGGCTAATGAAAAACTGTTTTTT CASSFSGANEKLFF
TRBJ2-1 15 NA TRBV5-1 few TGCGCCAGCAGCTTGGAGGACCCCTGGGCGGCTGAGCAGTTCTTC CASSLEDPWAAEQFF
TRBJ2-2 16 TRBD2 TRBV7-7 few TGTGCCAGCAGCCAATCTAGCGGTGCGAACACCGGGGAGCTGTTTTTT CASSQSSGANTGELFF
TRBJ2-7 13 NA TRBV25-1 NA TGTGCCAGCAGTGATATGACAGCATACGAGCAGTACTTC CASSDMTAYEQYF
TRBJ2-7 18 TRBD2 TRBV15 few TGTGCCACCAGCAACACGATACATGGGACTAGCAGGACCTACGAGCAGTACTTC CATSNTIHGTSRTYEQYF
TRBJ1-1 14 NA TRBV20-1 few TGCAGTGCTAGAGATCCCCGGGGGGGAGCTGAAGCTTTCTTT CSARDPRGGAEAFF
TRBJ2-7 15 NA TRBV3-1 few TGTGCCAGCAGCCAAGATCACAGGGGCGCGGGAGAGCAGTACTTC CASSQDHRGAGEQYF
TRBJ2-1 15 NA TRBV12-3/TRBV12-4 NA TGTGCCAGTTGTGTTGACAGTCGCCCTAACAATGAGCAGTTCTTC CASCVDSRPNNEQFF
TRBJ2-2 14 TRBD2 TRBV20-1 NA TGCAGTGCCAGACGGCTAGCGGGTCTAGGGGAGCTGTTTTTT CSARRLAGLGELFF
TRBJ2-7 11 NA TRBV7-9 few TGTGCCAGCAGCTCCCGGAGCGAGCAGTACTTC CASSSRSEQYF
TRBJ2-1 16 TRBD2 TRBV9 few TGTGCCAGCAGCCCCCTTGGGGGGAGGGCCTACAATGAGCAGTTCTTC CASSPLGGRAYNEQFF
TRBJ1-5 13 NA TRBV20-1 NA TGCAGTGCTAGAATCCAGGGAGGGCAGCCCCAGCATTTT CSARIQGGQPQHF
TRBJ2-7 14 TRBD1 TRBV6-6 few TGTGCCAGCGGTGGGACAGATGCTTCCTACGAGCAGTACTTC CASGGTDASYEQYF
TRBJ2-2 14 TRBD1 TRBV20-1 NA TGCAGTGCTAGTGGGACAGGGTGGACCGGGGAGCTGTTTTTT CSASGTGWTGELFF
TRBJ2-1 12 NA TRBV6-2/TRBV6-3 few TGTGCCAGCAGTCAGGTTTTTTTTGAGCAGTTCTTC CASSQVFFEQFF
TRBJ2-2 17 NA TRBV24-1 NA TGTGCCACCAGTGATTTGCGGCAGGGATATAACACCGGGGAGCTGTTTTTT CATSDLRQGYNTGELFF
TRBJ2-1 16 TRBD2 TRBV7-2 NA TGTGCCAGCATCCTGGCGGGAGTACTTTCCTACAATGAGCAGTTCTTC CASILAGVLSYNEQFF
TRBJ2-4 21 TRBD2 TRBV6-4 NA TGTGCCAGCAGCGTAATCCTTAGCGGGGGAGGGGGTAGGTCAGCCAAAAACATTCAGTACTTC CASSVILSGGGGRSAKNIQYF
TRBJ2-5 15 TRBD1 TRBV24-1 NA TGTGCCACCAGTGATTCGGGGACAGGGGAAGAGAGGGAGTACTTC CATSDSGTGEEREYF
TRBJ2-2 14 NA TRBV11-2 few TGTGCCAGCAGCGCCCCGGAGAACACCGGGGAGCTGTTTTTT CASSAPENTGELFF
TRBJ1-1 12 NA TRBV20-1 NA TGCAGTGCAACAGAAATCAACACTGAAGCTTTCTTT CSATEINTEAFF
TRBJ1-4 15 NA TRBV12-3/TRBV12-4 few TGTGCCAGCAGTTGGGCGACAGGACCGAATGAAAAACTGTTTTTT CASSWATGPNEKLFF
TRBJ2-2 15 TRBD2 TRBV6-2/TRBV6-3 few TGTGCCAGCGCAACTAGCGGGAGGAACACCGGGGAGCTGTTTTTT CASATSGRNTGELFF
TRBJ2-1 17 TRBD2 TRBV20-1 NA TGCAGCGCTAGCACTAGCGGGAGTGCTAGCTCCTACAATGAGCAGTTCTTC CSASTSGSASSYNEQFF
TRBJ2-2 14 NA TRBV29-1 NA TGCAGCGTTGAGATAGAGGGCCGCACCGGGGAGCTGTTTTTT CSVEIEGRTGELFF
TRBJ2-2 12 NA TRBV29-1 few TGCAGCGGAGGTCTCACCCCCGGGGAGCTGTTTTTT CSGGLTPGELFF
TRBJ1-3 15 NA TRBV27 NA TGTGCCAGCAGTTTTTTCCCTGTATCTGGAAACACCATATATTTT CASSFFPVSGNTIYF
TRBJ2-1 13 NA TRBV7-7 few TGTGCCAGCAGTCCTAGCGAGGAGAGTGAGCAGTTCTTC CASSPSEESEQFF
TRBJ1-1 13 NA TRBV6-4 NA TGTGCCACCAGAGCTATAATGAACACTGAAGCTTTCTTT CATRAIMNTEAFF
TRBJ2-1 14 NA TRBV5-1 NA TGCGCCAGCAGCTTCCGGGACGCAAACAATGAGCAGTTCTTC CASSFRDANNEQFF
TRBJ1-1 13 NA TRBV27 NA TGTGCCACCAGTTTATCGGTGGGGACTGAAGCTTTCTTT CATSLSVGTEAFF
TRBJ2-1 16 NA TRBV2 NA TGTGCCAGCAGTGATTCACCGGGACAACCCTACAATGAGCAGTTCTTC CASSDSPGQPYNEQFF
TRBJ2-2 13 NA TRBV5-6 NA TGTGCCAGCGTTACCCAGGGGATCGGGGAGCTGTTTTTT CASVTQGIGELFF
TRBJ2-1 17 TRBD1 TRBV4-2 many TGTGCCAGCAGCCAAGTTAGCGAGACAGGGGGCTACAATGAGCAGTTCTTC CASSQVSETGGYNEQFF
TRBJ2-1 14 NA TRBV25-1 NA TGTGCCAGCAGTGATGCTGGGGATCCCAATGAGCAGTTCTTC CASSDAGDPNEQFF
TRBJ2-1 17 TRBD2 TRBV4-2 NA TGTGCCAGCAGCCAAGACGGAGGCGCGGGAGGGGAGGATGAGCAGTTCTTC CASSQDGGAGGEDEQFF
TRBJ2-3 17 TRBD2 TRBV4-2 NA TGTGCCAGCAGCCAAAGTGGGACTAGCGGCGGGTGGGATACGCAGTATTTT CASSQSGTSGGWDTQYF
TRBJ1-2 13 NA TRBV20-1 NA TGCAGTGCTGGCAAAGACAGTGGCTATGGCTACACCTTC CSAGKDSGYGYTF
TRBJ2-1 15 NA TRBV5-1 few TGCGCCAGCAGCTTGGATGGGCAGCGGGTAGGTGAGCAGTTCTTC CASSLDGQRVGEQFF
TRBJ2-3 14 NA TRBV15 once TGTGCCACCAGCAGAGATCAGGGAACAGATACGCAGTATTTT CATSRDQGTDTQYF
TRBJ2-5 15 NA TRBV10-3 NA TGTGCCATCAGTGACCCGATGCAGGGACGGGAGACCCAGTACTTC CAISDPMQGRETQYF
TRBJ2-2 12 NA TRBV20-1 many TGCAGTGCTTGTAGAGACACCGGGGAGCTGTTTTTT CSACRDTGELFF
TRBJ1-1 13 NA TRBV25-1 few TGTGCCAGCAGTGTGGAAGGCGGCACTGAAGCTTTCTTT CASSVEGGTEAFF
TRBJ1-2 17 NA TRBV4-1 NA TGCGCCAGCAGCCAAGATTTGAGGGGGGTTTTTCACTATGGCTACACCTTC CASSQDLRGVFHYGYTF